Sequencing of this T cell receptor beta chain was carried out in a study of spatial heterogeneity in lung cancer. V dropped 0 bases and J dropped 4 bases, with 10 bases sitting between them. The CDR3 is 14 amino acids. The germline V gene has CDR1 SGHRS and CDR2 YFSETQ. This clonotype was observed a few times. Each TCR cDNA molecule carried a unique molecular identifier. TCRdb re-analysed the 5' RACE reads in MiXCR, keeping a single row per CDR3 protein. There are about 45,000 distinct CDR3 sequences in the sample; under 25% occur only once, and 6.5% to 9% lies in the top ten. The time point denotes: blood at routine non-recurrence follow-up after resection. The sequenced material consisted of unsorted whole RNA from tumor, nontumor lung or frozen PBMC.

This clonotype was obtained from a female donor with early-stage non-small cell lung cancer. The specimen comprised PBMCs, sampled at follow-up. The chain combines TRBV5-1 with TRBJ1-2; D uncertain. CDR3 coding DNA: TGCGCCAGCAGCTTGGAGCCGTCTGCCTATGGCTACACCTTC. This gives the protein CASSLEPSAYGYTF. Full variable domain (remainder filled in from reference TRBV5-1 and TRBJ1-2): KAGVTQTPRYLIKTRGQQVTLSCSPISGHRSVSWYQQTPGQGLQFLFEYFSETQRNKGNFPGRFSGRQFSNSRSEMNVSTLELGDSALYLCASSLEPSAYGYTFGSGTRLTVV.